Listed below are T cell receptor beta chains from one sample, sequenced in a study of cytomegalovirus exposure and HLA in healthy donors. The assay was immunoSEQ multiplex PCR, and TCRdb's table has in-frame clones only and misses some. This table has about 140,000 clones, about four fifths appearing once. Source material: PBMCs. The receptors originated from a man aged 30 to 39 in good health and CMV-seronegative. Both conserved end residues are part of each CDR3. D genes are given only for firm matches. Size tells how often a clone was seen (once, few, many) or the class of an expanded clone, and some rows leave it out.

d_call: .
j_call: TRBJ1-2
clone_size: .
v_call: TRBV12-5
cdr3_aa: CASGTGENYGYTF
cdr3_nt: TGTGCTAGTGGTACGGGGGAAAACTATGGCTACACCTTC

d_call: TRBD1
j_call: TRBJ2-1
clone_size: once
v_call: TRBV2
cdr3_aa: CASSEPGQGFSYNEQFF
cdr3_nt: TGTGCCAGCAGTGAACCGGGACAGGGATTTTCCTACAATGAGCAGTTCTTC

d_call: TRBD1
j_call: TRBJ1-4
clone_size: .
v_call: TRBV25-1
cdr3_aa: CASSDSDRGSATNEKLFF
cdr3_nt: TGTGCCAGCAGTGATTCTGACAGGGGTTCGGCAACTAATGAAAAACTGTTTTTT

d_call: .
j_call: TRBJ1-5
clone_size: once
v_call: TRBV19
cdr3_aa: CASSITGGRSNQPQHF
cdr3_nt: TGTGCCAGTAGTATTACGGGGGGCCGTAGCAATCAGCCCCAGCATTTT

d_call: .
j_call: TRBJ1-5
clone_size: .
v_call: TRBV28
cdr3_aa: CASAQRGNQPQHF
cdr3_nt: TGTGCCAGCGCCCAGAGGGGGAACCAGCCCCAGCATTTT

d_call: TRBD1
j_call: TRBJ1-4
clone_size: .
v_call: TRBV7-9
cdr3_aa: CASSPKGIRLGGGNEKLFF
cdr3_nt: TGTGCCAGCAGCCCCAAAGGTATCCGATTAGGGGGCGGTAATGAAAAACTGTTTTTT

d_call: TRBD1
j_call: TRBJ2-7
clone_size: .
v_call: TRBV27
cdr3_aa: CASSVTGEQDEQYF
cdr3_nt: TGTGCCAGCAGTGTCACAGGGGAACAGGACGAGCAGTACTTC

d_call: TRBD1
j_call: TRBJ1-2
clone_size: .
v_call: TRBV5-4
cdr3_aa: CASSLEGQGPLFTF
cdr3_nt: TGTGCCAGCAGCTTGGAGGGACAGGGTCCTCTGTTCACCTTC

d_call: TRBD1
j_call: TRBJ2-2
clone_size: .
v_call: TRBV2
cdr3_aa: CAKSGTDDTGELFF
cdr3_nt: TGTGCCAAATCCGGGACAGACGACACCGGGGAGCTGTTTTTT

d_call: TRBD1
j_call: TRBJ1-5
clone_size: .
v_call: TRBV28
cdr3_aa: CASSLPGTAYSNQPQHF
cdr3_nt: TGTGCCAGCAGTTTGCCCGGGACAGCTTATAGCAATCAGCCCCAGCATTTT

d_call: .
j_call: TRBJ1-4
clone_size: .
v_call: TRBV6-5
cdr3_aa: CASRAGITNEKLFF
cdr3_nt: TGTGCCAGCAGGGCAGGGATCACTAATGAAAAACTGTTTTTT

d_call: TRBD2
j_call: TRBJ2-3
clone_size: .
v_call: TRBV28
cdr3_aa: CASSSPGRVRADTQYF
cdr3_nt: TGTGCCAGCAGTTCCCCGGGGAGGGTAAGGGCAGATACGCAGTATTTT

d_call: .
j_call: TRBJ1-4
clone_size: .
v_call: TRBV5-8
cdr3_aa: CASSSGQLLEKLFF
cdr3_nt: TGTGCCAGCAGCTCCGGACAGTTGCTTGAAAAACTGTTTTTT

d_call: .
j_call: TRBJ2-5
clone_size: .
v_call: TRBV19
cdr3_aa: CASSRRFETQYF
cdr3_nt: TGTGCCAGTAGCCGGAGATTCGAGACCCAGTACTTC

d_call: .
j_call: TRBJ1-1
clone_size: few
v_call: TRBV5-4
cdr3_aa: CASSLLGGNTEAFF
cdr3_nt: TGTGCCAGCAGCCTTCTCGGGGGGAACACTGAAGCTTTCTTT

d_call: .
j_call: TRBJ1-6
clone_size: .
v_call: TRBV6-5
cdr3_aa: CASTGGYNSPLHF
cdr3_nt: TGTGCCAGCACCGGGGGTTATAATTCACCCCTCCACTTT

d_call: TRBD2
j_call: TRBJ2-7
clone_size: .
v_call: TRBV5-1
cdr3_aa: CASSSLTSVYEQYF
cdr3_nt: TGCGCCAGCAGCAGTCTGACTAGCGTTTACGAGCAGTACTTC

d_call: TRBD1
j_call: TRBJ1-1
clone_size: .
v_call: TRBV9
cdr3_aa: CASSSYRGDTEAFF
cdr3_nt: TGTGCCAGCAGCTCCTACAGGGGTGACACTGAAGCTTTCTTT

d_call: TRBD1
j_call: TRBJ2-2
clone_size: few
v_call: TRBV2
cdr3_aa: CASRDRSNTGELFF
cdr3_nt: TGTGCCAGCCGGGACAGGTCGAACACCGGGGAGCTGTTTTTT

d_call: TRBD2
j_call: TRBJ2-7
clone_size: .
v_call: TRBV27
cdr3_aa: CASSLRASGVYEQYF
cdr3_nt: TGTGCCAGCAGTTTACGGGCTAGCGGCGTCTACGAGCAGTACTTC

d_call: .
j_call: TRBJ1-2
clone_size: .
v_call: TRBV5-1
cdr3_aa: CASSSTGGYTF
cdr3_nt: TGCGCCAGCAGCTCGACAGGAGGCTACACCTTC

d_call: .
j_call: TRBJ2-5
clone_size: .
v_call: TRBV14
cdr3_aa: CASSQDRGRNQYF
cdr3_nt: TGTGCCAGCAGCCAAGACAGGGGTCGGAATCAGTACTTC

d_call: TRBD2
j_call: TRBJ2-1
clone_size: .
v_call: TRBV5-1
cdr3_aa: CASSLGRLLAGGAELYNEQFF
cdr3_nt: TGCGCCAGCAGCTTAGGTAGGTTACTAGCGGGAGGGGCAGAACTCTACAATGAGCAGTTCTTC

d_call: .
j_call: TRBJ2-7
clone_size: .
v_call: TRBV6-1
cdr3_aa: CASRLLSLQAYEQYF
cdr3_nt: TGTGCCAGCAGACTTTTATCCCTGCAGGCCTACGAGCAGTACTTC

d_call: TRBD1
j_call: TRBJ1-3
clone_size: .
v_call: TRBV18
cdr3_aa: CASSPTSGTGSGNTIYF
cdr3_nt: TGTGCCAGCTCACCGACCTCCGGGACAGGGTCTGGAAACACCATATATTTT

d_call: .
j_call: TRBJ2-5
clone_size: .
v_call: TRBV5-1
cdr3_aa: CASSLGQERGTQYF
cdr3_nt: TGCGCCAGCAGCTTGGGACAGGAGCGGGGGACCCAGTACTTC

d_call: .
j_call: TRBJ1-1
clone_size: .
v_call: TRBV10-3
cdr3_aa: CAISESHGRTAFF
cdr3_nt: TGTGCCATCAGTGAGTCGCACGGGAGAACAGCTTTCTTT

d_call: .
j_call: TRBJ2-7
clone_size: .
v_call: TRBV14
cdr3_aa: CASSQDIFPYEQYF
cdr3_nt: TGTGCCAGCAGCCAAGATATCTTCCCCTACGAGCAGTACTTC

d_call: .
j_call: TRBJ1-2
clone_size: .
v_call: TRBV29-1
cdr3_aa: CSVATAGVNYGYTF
cdr3_nt: TGCAGCGTCGCGACCGCGGGGGTGAACTATGGCTACACCTTC

d_call: TRBD1
j_call: TRBJ2-5
clone_size: .
v_call: TRBV7-9
cdr3_aa: CASSSRTGLGAQYF
cdr3_nt: TGTGCCAGCAGCTCCCGGACAGGGCTCGGGGCCCAGTACTTC

d_call: .
j_call: TRBJ2-5
clone_size: .
v_call: TRBV2
cdr3_aa: CASRKAGETQYF
cdr3_nt: TGTGCCAGCCGCAAGGCGGGGGAGACCCAGTACTTC